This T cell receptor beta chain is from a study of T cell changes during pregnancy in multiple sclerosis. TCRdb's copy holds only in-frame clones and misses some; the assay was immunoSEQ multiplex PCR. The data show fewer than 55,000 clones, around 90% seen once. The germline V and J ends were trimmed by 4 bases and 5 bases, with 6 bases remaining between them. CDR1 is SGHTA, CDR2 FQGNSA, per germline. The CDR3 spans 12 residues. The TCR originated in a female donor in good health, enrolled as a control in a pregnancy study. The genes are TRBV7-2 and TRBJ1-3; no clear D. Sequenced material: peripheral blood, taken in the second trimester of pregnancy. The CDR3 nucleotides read TGTGCCAGCAGCTCCGAGCGAAACACCATATATTTT. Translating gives CASSSERNTIYF.